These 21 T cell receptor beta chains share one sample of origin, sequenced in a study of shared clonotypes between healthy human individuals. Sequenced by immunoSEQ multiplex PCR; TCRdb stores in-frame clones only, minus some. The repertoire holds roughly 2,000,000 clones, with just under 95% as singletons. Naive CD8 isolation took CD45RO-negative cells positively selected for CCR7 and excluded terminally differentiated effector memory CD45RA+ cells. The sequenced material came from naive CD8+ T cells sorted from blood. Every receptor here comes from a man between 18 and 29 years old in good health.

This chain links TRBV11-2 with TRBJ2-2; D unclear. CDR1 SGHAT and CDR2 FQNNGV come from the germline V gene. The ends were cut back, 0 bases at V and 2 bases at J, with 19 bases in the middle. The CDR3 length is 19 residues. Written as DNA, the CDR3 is TGTGCCAGCAGCTTAGATATCGGCATGGCAGAAGCAAACACCGGGGAGCTGTTTTTT. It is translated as CASSLDIGMAEANTGELFF.

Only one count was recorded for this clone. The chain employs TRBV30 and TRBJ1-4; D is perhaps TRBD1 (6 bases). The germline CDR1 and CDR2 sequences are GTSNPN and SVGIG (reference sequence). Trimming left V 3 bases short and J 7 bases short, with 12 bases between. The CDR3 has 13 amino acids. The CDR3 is CAWSGGSGEKLFF. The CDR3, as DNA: TGTGCCTGGAGCGGGGGCTCAGGTGAAAAACTGTTTTTT.

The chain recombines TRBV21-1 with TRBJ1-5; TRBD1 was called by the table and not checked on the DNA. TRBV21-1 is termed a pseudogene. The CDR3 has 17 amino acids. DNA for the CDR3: TGTGCCAGCAGCGAACAACAGGGGATTGAGGACAATCAGCCCCAGCATTTT. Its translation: CASSEQQGIEDNQPQHF.

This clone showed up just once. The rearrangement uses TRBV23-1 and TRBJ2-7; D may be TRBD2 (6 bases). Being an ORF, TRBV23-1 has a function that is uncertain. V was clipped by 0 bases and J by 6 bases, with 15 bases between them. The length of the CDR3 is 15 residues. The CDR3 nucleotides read TGCGCCAGCAGTCAATCGCCGCTACTAGCATGCGAGCAGTACTTC. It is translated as CASSQSPLLACEQYF.

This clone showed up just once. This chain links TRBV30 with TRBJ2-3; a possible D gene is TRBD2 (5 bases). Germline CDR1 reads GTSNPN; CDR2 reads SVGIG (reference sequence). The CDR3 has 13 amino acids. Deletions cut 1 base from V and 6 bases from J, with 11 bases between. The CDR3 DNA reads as TGTGCCTGGAGTGGGATAGCGATGGATACGCAGTATTTT. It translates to CAWSGIAMDTQYF.

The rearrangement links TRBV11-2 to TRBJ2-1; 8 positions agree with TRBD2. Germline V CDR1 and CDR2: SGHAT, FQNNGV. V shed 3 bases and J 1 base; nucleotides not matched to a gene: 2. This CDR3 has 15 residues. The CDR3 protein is CASSFQRGSYNEQFF. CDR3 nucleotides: TGTGCCAGCAGCTTTCAGCGGGGGTCCTACAATGAGCAGTTCTTC.

The CDR3 reads CASSSNPENQVTF. In DNA form, the CDR3 reads TGTGCCAGCAGCTCCAATCCCGAAAATCAGGTCACCTTC. V usage is TRBV7-9 and J usage is TRBJ1-2, with unresolved D. The CDR3 is 13 residues long. V was pared by 4 bases and J by 13 bases, with 19 bases between. Looked up from germline, CDR1 is SEHNR and CDR2 is FQNEAQ (reference sequence).

The CDR3 protein is CASSYSIYTEAFF. The DNA of the CDR3 is TGTGCCAGCAGTTACTCGATTTACACTGAAGCTTTCTTT. This chain connects TRBV6-5 to TRBJ1-1; D not resolved. Germline V CDR1 and CDR2: MNHEY, SVGAGI. V lost 0 bases, J lost 3 bases, and 5 bases lay in between. The CDR3 is 13 amino acids.

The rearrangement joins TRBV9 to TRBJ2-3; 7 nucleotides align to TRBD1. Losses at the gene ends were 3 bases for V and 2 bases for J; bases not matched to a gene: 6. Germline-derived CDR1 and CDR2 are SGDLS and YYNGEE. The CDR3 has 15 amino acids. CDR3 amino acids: CASSGGQVDTDTQYF. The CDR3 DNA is TGTGCCAGCAGCGGTGGACAGGTGGACACAGATACGCAGTATTTT. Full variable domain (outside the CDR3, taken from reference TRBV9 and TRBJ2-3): DSGVTQTPKHLITATGQRVTLRCSPRSGDLSVYWYQQSLDQGLQFLIQYYNGEERAKGNILERFSAQQFPDLHSELNLSSLELGDSALYFCASSGGQVDTDTQYFGPGTRLTVL.

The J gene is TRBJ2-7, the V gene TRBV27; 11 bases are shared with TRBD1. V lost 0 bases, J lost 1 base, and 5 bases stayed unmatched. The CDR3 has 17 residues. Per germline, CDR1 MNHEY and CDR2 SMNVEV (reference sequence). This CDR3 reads CASSLSTGDRGSYEQYF. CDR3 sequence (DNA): TGTGCCAGCAGTTTATCGACGGGGGACAGGGGGTCCTACGAGCAGTACTTC.

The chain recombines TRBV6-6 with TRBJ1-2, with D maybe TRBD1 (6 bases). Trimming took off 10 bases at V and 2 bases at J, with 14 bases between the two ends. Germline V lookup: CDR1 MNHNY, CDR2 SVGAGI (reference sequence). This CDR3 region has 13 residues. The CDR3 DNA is TGTGCCACCTGGACAGAGTTAAACTATGGCTACACCTTC. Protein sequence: CATWTELNYGYTF.

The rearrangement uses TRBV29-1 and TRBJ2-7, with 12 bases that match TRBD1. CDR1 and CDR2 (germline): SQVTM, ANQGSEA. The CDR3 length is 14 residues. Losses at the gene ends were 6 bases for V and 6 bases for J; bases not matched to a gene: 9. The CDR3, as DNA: TGCAGCGTCGACTCGGGACAGGGGGCGAGCGAGCAGTACTTC. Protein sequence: CSVDSGQGASEQYF.

CDR3 sequence (DNA): TGTGCCAGCAGCCCCAGGGTAGGGCCCTTCTCCTACGAGCAGTACTTC. Residues: CASSPRVGPFSYEQYF. The V and J genes are TRBV9 and TRBJ2-7; maybe TRBD1 (5 bases). Per the germline V gene, CDR1 is SGDLS and CDR2 is YYNGEE. The V and J ends lost 4 bases and 0 bases respectively, with 17 bases between them. This CDR3 is 16 amino acids long.

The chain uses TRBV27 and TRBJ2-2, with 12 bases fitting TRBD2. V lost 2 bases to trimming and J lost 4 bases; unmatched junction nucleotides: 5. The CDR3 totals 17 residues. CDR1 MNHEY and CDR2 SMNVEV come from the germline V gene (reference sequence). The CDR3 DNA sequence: TGTGCCAGCAGTTTAGTTCTAGCGGGGGGGCCCACCGGGGAGCTGTTTTTT. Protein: CASSLVLAGGPTGELFF.

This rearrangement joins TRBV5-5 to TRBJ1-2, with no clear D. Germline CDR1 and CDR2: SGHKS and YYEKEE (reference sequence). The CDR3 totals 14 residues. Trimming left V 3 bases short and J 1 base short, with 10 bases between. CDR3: CASSSRNNNYGYTF. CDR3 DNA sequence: TGTGCCAGCAGCTCTAGGAATAATAACTATGGCTACACCTTC.

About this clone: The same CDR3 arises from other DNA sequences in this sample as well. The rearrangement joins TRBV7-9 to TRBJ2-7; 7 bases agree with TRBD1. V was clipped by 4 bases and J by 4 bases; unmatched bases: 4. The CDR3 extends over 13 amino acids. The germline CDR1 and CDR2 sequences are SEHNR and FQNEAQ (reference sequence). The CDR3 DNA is TGTGCCAGCAGCTCGACAGGGCCATACGAGCAGTACTTC. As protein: CASSSTGPYEQYF. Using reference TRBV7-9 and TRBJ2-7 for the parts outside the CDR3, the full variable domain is DTGVSQNPRHKITKRGQNVTFRCDPISEHNRLYWYRQTLGQGPEFLTYFQNEAQLEKSRLLSDRFSAERPKGSFSTLEIQRTEQGDSAMYLCASSSTGPYEQYFGPGTRLTVT.

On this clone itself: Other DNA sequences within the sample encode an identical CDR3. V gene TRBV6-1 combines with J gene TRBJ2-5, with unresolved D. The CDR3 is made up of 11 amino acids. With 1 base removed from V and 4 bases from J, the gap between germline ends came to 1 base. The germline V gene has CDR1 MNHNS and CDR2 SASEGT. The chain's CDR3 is CASSEGETQYF. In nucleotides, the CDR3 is TGTGCCAGCAGTGAAGGAGAGACCCAGTACTTC.

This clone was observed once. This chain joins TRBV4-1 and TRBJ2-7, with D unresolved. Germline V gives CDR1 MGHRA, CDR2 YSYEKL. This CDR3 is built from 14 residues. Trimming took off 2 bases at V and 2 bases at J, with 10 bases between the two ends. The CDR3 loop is CASSQRATTYEQYF. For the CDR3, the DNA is TGCGCCAGCAGCCAACGGGCTACTACCTACGAGCAGTACTTC.

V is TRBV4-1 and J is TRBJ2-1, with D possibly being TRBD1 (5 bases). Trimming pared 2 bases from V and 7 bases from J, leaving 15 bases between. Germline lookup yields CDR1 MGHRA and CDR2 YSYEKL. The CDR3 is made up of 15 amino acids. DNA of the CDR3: TGCGCCAGCAGCCAAAACACCCAGGGTGGGAATGAGCAGTTCTTC. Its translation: CASSQNTQGGNEQFF.

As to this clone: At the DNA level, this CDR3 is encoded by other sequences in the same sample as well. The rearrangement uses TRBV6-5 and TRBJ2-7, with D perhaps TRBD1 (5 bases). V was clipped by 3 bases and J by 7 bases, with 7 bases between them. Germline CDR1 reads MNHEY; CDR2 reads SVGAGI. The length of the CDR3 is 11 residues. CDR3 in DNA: TGTGCCAGCAGTTATGGGGCTGAGCAGTACTTC. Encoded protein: CASSYGAEQYF.

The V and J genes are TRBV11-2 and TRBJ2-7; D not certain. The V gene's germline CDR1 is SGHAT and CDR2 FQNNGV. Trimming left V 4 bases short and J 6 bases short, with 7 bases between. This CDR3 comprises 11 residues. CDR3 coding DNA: TGTGCCAGCAGCTCGGAGCTCGAGCAGTACTTC. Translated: CASSSELEQYF.